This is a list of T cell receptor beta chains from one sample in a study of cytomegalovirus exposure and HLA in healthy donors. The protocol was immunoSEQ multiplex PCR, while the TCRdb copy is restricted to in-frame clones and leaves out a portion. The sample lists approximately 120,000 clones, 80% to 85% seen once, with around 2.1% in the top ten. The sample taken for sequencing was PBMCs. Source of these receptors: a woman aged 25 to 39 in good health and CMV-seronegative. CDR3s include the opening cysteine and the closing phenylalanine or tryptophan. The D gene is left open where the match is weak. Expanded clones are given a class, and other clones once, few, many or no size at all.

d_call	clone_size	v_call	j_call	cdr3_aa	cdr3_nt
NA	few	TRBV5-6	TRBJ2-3	CASSLGHWTNTQYF	TGTGCCAGCAGCTTGGGACATTGGACAAATACGCAGTATTTT
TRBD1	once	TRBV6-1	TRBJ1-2	CASSQGANYGYTF	TGTGCCAGCAGTCAGGGGGCGAACTATGGCTACACCTTC
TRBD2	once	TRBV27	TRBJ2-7	CATSYYPQREGFSYEQYF	TGTGCCACCTCCTACTATCCCCAGCGGGAGGGATTTTCCTACGAGCAGTACTTC
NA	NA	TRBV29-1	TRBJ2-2	CSVLPGLNTGELFF	TGCAGCGTTCTGCCCGGACTGAACACCGGGGAGCTGTTTTTT
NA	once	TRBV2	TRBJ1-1	CASSDLAGPTEAFF	TGTGCCAGCAGTGATCTGGCAGGGCCCACTGAAGCTTTCTTT
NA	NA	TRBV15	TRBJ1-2	CATSRGRTNYGYTF	TGTGCCACCAGCAGAGGCAGAACTAACTATGGCTACACCTTC
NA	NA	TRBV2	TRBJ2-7	CASSDPVVGSNEQYF	TGTGCCAGCAGTGATCCCGTGGTGGGGAGTAACGAGCAGTACTTC
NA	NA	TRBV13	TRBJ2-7	CASSLAVRGYEQYF	TGTGCCAGCAGCTTAGCTGTCAGGGGCTACGAGCAGTACTTC
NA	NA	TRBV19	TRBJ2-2	CASSIGGLTNTGELFF	TGTGCCAGTAGTATCGGGGGGCTCACGAACACCGGGGAGCTGTTTTTT
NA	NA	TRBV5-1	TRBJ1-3	CASRISGDTDTIYF	TGCGCCAGCCGAATTTCAGGGGATACTGACACCATATATTTT
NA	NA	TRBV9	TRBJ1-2	CASGANYAGYTF	TGTGCCAGCGGGGCGAACTATGCGGGCTACACCTTC
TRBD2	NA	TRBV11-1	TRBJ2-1	CASSMRRESIREQFF	TGTGCCAGCAGCATGAGGCGGGAGTCCATTCGTGAGCAGTTCTTC
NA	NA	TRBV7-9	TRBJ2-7	CSSSLDYREQYF	TGTTCCAGCAGCTTAGATTATCGCGAGCAGTACTTC
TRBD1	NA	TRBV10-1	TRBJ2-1	CASMKEKTGTADSYNEQFF	TGCGCCAGCATGAAGGAAAAAACCGGGACAGCAGACTCCTACAATGAGCAGTTCTTC
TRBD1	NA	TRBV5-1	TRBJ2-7	CASSLGQGPSYEQYF	TGCGCCAGCAGCCTGGGACAGGGACCCTCCTACGAGCAGTACTTC
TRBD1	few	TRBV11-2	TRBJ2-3	CASSPRTGGIDTQYF	TGTGCCAGCAGTCCTAGGACAGGGGGCATAGATACGCAGTATTTT
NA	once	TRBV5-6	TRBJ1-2	CASSFEEGYTF	TGTGCCAGCAGCTTCGAGGAGGGCTACACCTTC
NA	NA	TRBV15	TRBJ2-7	CATSRDREPPDEQYF	TGTGCCACCAGCAGAGACCGGGAACCCCCGGACGAGCAGTACTTC
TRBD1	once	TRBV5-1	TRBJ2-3	CASSFNRGGTDTQYF	TGCGCCAGCAGCTTTAACAGGGGAGGCACAGATACGCAGTATTTT
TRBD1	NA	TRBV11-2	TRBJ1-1	CASSLAGQKNTEAFF	TGTGCCAGCAGCTTAGCGGGACAGAAGAACACTGAAGCTTTCTTT
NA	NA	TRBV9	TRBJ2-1	CASSVLGGQNEQFF	TGTGCCAGCAGCGTACTTGGAGGACAGAATGAGCAGTTCTTC
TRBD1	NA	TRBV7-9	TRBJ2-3	CASSQRQGADTQYF	TGTGCCAGCAGCCAAAGACAGGGGGCAGATACGCAGTATTTT
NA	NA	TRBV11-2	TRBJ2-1	CASESNEQFF	TGTGCCAGCGAGAGCAATGAGCAGTTCTTC
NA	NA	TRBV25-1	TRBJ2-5	CASSVAGTHQETQYF	TGTGCCAGCAGTGTGGCGGGGACGCATCAAGAGACCCAGTACTTC
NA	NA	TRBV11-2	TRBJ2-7	CASSLDHGRSYEQYF	TGTGCCAGCAGCTTAGATCACGGCAGGTCCTACGAGCAGTACTTC
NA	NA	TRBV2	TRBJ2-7	CASNIPDSSYEQYF	TGTGCCAGCAACATACCGGACAGCTCCTACGAGCAGTACTTC
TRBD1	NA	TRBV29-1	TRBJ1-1	CSGTAGTDNTEAFF	TGCAGCGGCACCGCCGGGACAGATAACACTGAAGCTTTCTTT
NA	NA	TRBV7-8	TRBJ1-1	CASSLETGLTEAFF	TGTGCCAGCAGCTTAGAGACAGGACTCACTGAAGCTTTCTTT